This paragraph reports one T cell receptor beta chain. This clone was found a few times. Its antigen is currently not known. Base-call qualities are not available, and no considerably larger clone is one nucleotide away. Library construction relied on the immunoSEQ multiplex PCR assay. The source study handled its data this way. To diagnose cytomegalovirus status from the catalog of TCR beta chain sequences, a statistical classification framework was built. TCRdb carries this immuneACCESS record with in-frame sequences only. Its versions omit some clonotypes, under half of them owing to an unresolved V gene in the studies checked, with the rest unexplained. The V and J calls and clone size come from that table; D and trimming were worked out from the DNA. Across this sample there are more than 90,000 clones, with approximately 93% seen only once. 1% to 1.4% of the sample is taken by the ten largest.

The germline V gene provides CDR1 SGHRS and CDR2 YFSETQ. Measured from the cysteine to the phenylalanine, the CDR3 is 13 residues long. This entry keeps only the CDR3 DNA: 39 bases, framed from base 1. V ends up 4 bases short and J 5 bases short, with an unmatched junction base count of 4. Donors formed part of the validation cohort, which comprised some 120 subjects and was distinct from the first cohort of 666 subjects. The sample originates from a study of cytomegalovirus exposure and HLA in healthy donors (dated by TCRdb to about 2017). Describing the broader study: According to a later analysis, one platform produced both the approximately 110 validation repertoires and the 620 or so repertoires of the first cohort. The study was designed to test whether signatures of past pathogen exposure could be identified by cataloging public T cell receptors. A separate validation cohort of 90 to 150 different subjects was used in addition to the 666-subject first cohort. To predict cytomegalovirus infection status, the study brought together high-throughput TCR immunosequencing, statistical association of individual TCRs with disease status, and machine learning.

Results the study describes overall, beyond this receptor: In vitro tests confirmed that a few of the cytomegalovirus-associated TCR beta chains recognize cytomegalovirus antigens. According to the authors, the approach could potentially be generalized to other disease states and immunological phenotypes. The classifier was reported to diagnose cytomegalovirus status with high specificity and sensitivity in both the original and validation cohorts. All 120 or so repertoires were used to score co-occurrence in the validation cohort in a later analysis, because that analysis had no HLA typing for the cohort. While some public TCRs were present in many individuals, most TCR sequences turned up only very rarely across donors. A later analysis found that TCRs clustered in the first cohort also tended to co-occur in the 95 to 150 validation repertoires, with 94% of cluster scores above 0. A total of fewer than 200 TCR beta chains were listed by the study as associated with cytomegalovirus.

This chain joins TRBV5-1 to TRBJ2-3, with 7 bases matching TRBD1. The sequence derives from a woman aged 25-40 years in good health and CMV-seropositive. Sequencing was performed on PBMCs. Here is the DNA: TGCGCCAGCAGCGTGACAGGGATAGATACGCAGTATTTT. It translates to CASSVTGIDTQYF.